The 20 T cell receptor beta chains given below trace back to one sample, sequenced in a study of blood T cell repertoires in COVID-19. Profiling relied on immunoSEQ multiplex PCR, and the TCRdb table lists in-frame clones only, not all of them. The sample lists more than 110,000 clones; approximately 80% were seen once. The sample consisted of peripheral blood. The receptor source for this set is a human donor in a cohort sampled during active COVID-19.

The chain combines TRBV6-5 with TRBJ1-2; no clear D gene. The germline V gene has CDR1 MNHEY and CDR2 SVGAGI. The CDR3 extends over 12 amino acids. V lost 6 bases and J lost 4, with 9 bases in between. The CDR3 protein is CASRTGFYGYTF. The DNA of the CDR3 is TGTGCCAGCAGGACGGGATTCTATGGCTACACCTTC.

The chain links TRBV4-1 to TRBJ1-5; maybe TRBD1 (5 bases). Germline V gene lookup returns CDR1 MGHRA and CDR2 YSYEKL. The CDR3 contains 16 residues. V was pared by 1 base and J by 2 bases, with 12 bases between. CDR3 coding DNA: TGCGCCAGCAGCCAAGGCTGGGGCAACGGCAATCAGCCCCAGCATTTT. Translated: CASSQGWGNGNQPQHF.

The chain is built from TRBV4-1 and TRBJ1-5, with 7 nucleotides matching TRBD1. Germline V lookup: CDR1 MGHRA, CDR2 YSYEKL. CDR3 size: 13 residues. V lost 3 bases and J lost 7; bases outside the gene matches: 3. The CDR3 bases are TGCGCCAGCAGCCAGGACAGGAGGCAGCCCCAGCATTTT. It yields the protein CASSQDRRQPQHF.

This chain joins TRBV5-4 and TRBJ2-7; 8 bases fit TRBD1. Per the germline V gene, CDR1 is SGHNT and CDR2 is YYREEE (reference sequence). V lost 0 bases to trimming and J lost 4 bases; unmatched junction nucleotides: 9. CDR3 length: 16 residues. The chain's CDR3 is CASSLGLGQAAYEQYF. CDR3 coding DNA: TGTGCCAGCAGCTTGGGGTTGGGACAGGCCGCGTACGAGCAGTACTTC.

The chain recombines TRBV5-6 with TRBJ2-7, with a possible D match to TRBD1 (6 bases). With 3 bases removed from V and 4 bases from J, the gap between germline ends came to 11 bases. CDR1 and CDR2 (germline): SGHDT, YYEEEE. The CDR3 is made up of 13 amino acids. The CDR3 loop reads CASSSWTAYEQYF. CDR3 DNA sequence: TGTGCCAGCAGCTCCTGGACAGCTTACGAGCAGTACTTC.

V is TRBV4-1 and J is TRBJ1-4; 7 nucleotides match TRBD1. The CDR3 extends over 17 amino acids. V shed 0 bases, J shed 4 bases, and the junction held 8 bases outside the gene matches. Germline lookup yields CDR1 MGHRA and CDR2 YSYEKL. DNA for the CDR3: TGCGCCAGCAGCCAAGAGGGGACAGTGACTCGTAATGAAAAACTGTTTTTT. Its protein is CASSQEGTVTRNEKLFF.

This clone appeared a single time. The rearrangement links TRBV19 to TRBJ2-5; D might be TRBD2 (5 bases). The CDR3 has 15 residues. CDR1 is LNHDA and CDR2 is SQIVND in the germline V gene (reference sequence). Trimming shortened V by 5 bases and J by 5 bases, and 18 bases separated the two germline ends. This CDR3 is CASSVRRTQGETQYF. CDR3 DNA: TGTGCCAGTAGTGTCCGGAGGACTCAAGGGGAGACCCAGTACTTC.

The genes are TRBV9 and TRBJ1-1; unclear D gene. The CDR3 is 16 amino acids. CDR1 and CDR2 (germline): SGDLS, YYNGEE. With 0 bases removed from V and 3 bases from J, the gap between germline ends came to 15 bases. Here the CDR3 DNA reads TGTGCCAGCAGCGTAGGTACCGGGAGGACGGACACTGAAGCTTTCTTT. The encoded protein is CASSVGTGRTDTEAFF.

The CDR3 sequence is CASSQGLDTEAFF. Here the CDR3 DNA reads TGCGCCAGCAGCCAAGGACTGGACACTGAAGCTTTCTTT. This sequence joins TRBV4-3 and TRBJ1-1; no firm D call. V lost 1 base and J 3 bases, leaving 6 bases between the germline ends. Germline V lookup: CDR1 LGHNA, CDR2 YSLEER. The CDR3 has 13 amino acids.

The CDR3 region has the DNA TGTGCCAGCAGATTAGGGGACTCTGGGGCCAACGTCCTGACTTTC. Translation: CASRLGDSGANVLTF. The chain couples TRBV6-5 to TRBJ2-6; D may be TRBD1 (5 bases). Germline V gene data show CDR1 as MNHEY and CDR2 as SVGAGI. The V end lost 6 bases, the J end lost 0 bases, and 9 bases lay between the germline ends. CDR3 length: 15 residues.

The chain uses TRBV2 and TRBJ2-7; TRBD1 matches 9 bases. V trimming: 8 bases; J trimming: 7 bases; junction bases outside the gene matches: 12. This CDR3 is built from 14 residues. Per the germline V gene, CDR1 is SNHLY and CDR2 is FYNNEI. Here the CDR3 reads CASDGTGMKGEQYF. DNA for the CDR3: TGTGCCAGCGATGGGACAGGGATGAAGGGTGAGCAGTACTTC.

In this sample, this clone turned up once. The chain joins TRBV21-1 to TRBJ1-2. TRBV21-1 corresponds to a pseudogene. CDR3 length equals 15 residues. The CDR3 protein is CASSKASAEYYGYTF. The CDR3 DNA sequence: TGTGCCAGCAGCAAAGCGTCGGCGGAATACTATGGCTACACCTTC.

The chain couples TRBV25-1 to TRBJ2-5; D is possibly TRBD1 (6 bases). The CDR3 is 15 amino acids. From germline, CDR1 is MGHDK and CDR2 SYGVNS. V dropped 3 bases and J dropped 5 bases, with 16 bases sitting between them. The CDR3 sequence is CASSESRGWQETQYF. The CDR3 DNA sequence: TGTGCCAGCAGTGAGTCCAGGGGATGGCAGGAGACCCAGTACTTC.

The CDR3: CASSTGTLVGNEQFF. The CDR3 DNA reads TGTGCCAGCAGCACGGGGACTCTCGTAGGGAATGAGCAGTTCTTC. The chain carries TRBV7-2 and TRBJ2-1; D perhaps matches TRBD2 (6 bases). Trimming removed 5 bases from V and 7 bases from J, with 18 bases in between. The CDR3 extends over 15 amino acids. Germline CDR1 reads SGHTA; CDR2 reads FQGNSA.

The gene calls are TRBV27 and TRBJ2-5, with a tentative D call TRBD2 (5 bases). Trimming removed 2 bases from V and 5 bases from J, with 9 bases in between. Germline V gene sequence: CDR1 MNHEY, CDR2 SMNVEV (reference sequence). The CDR3 contains 13 residues. CDR3 loop: CASSLGLRETQYF. In nucleotides, the CDR3 is TGTGCCAGCAGTTTAGGACTGAGGGAGACCCAGTACTTC.

The CDR3, as DNA: TGTGCCAGCAGCCCCGCCGGTCGGGGGGTAAAGGCTGGAAACACCATATATTTT. Its translation: CASSPAGRGVKAGNTIYF. The rearrangement joins TRBV5-8 to TRBJ1-3; the D gene is possibly TRBD1 (5 bases). From germline, CDR1 is SGHTS and CDR2 YDEGEE. The CDR3 spans 18 residues. Trimming removed 4 bases at V and 2 bases at J, with 22 bases between.

The genes are TRBV5-1 and TRBJ1-1; TRBD1 aligns across 7 bases. Unmatched junction bases numbered 10, after V lost 2 bases and J lost 3 bases. This CDR3 region has 16 residues. Germline V gene lookup returns CDR1 SGHRS and CDR2 YFSETQ. The CDR3 DNA is TGCGCCAGCAGCTTTATCCAGGGGGTATTATACACTGAAGCTTTCTTT. It specifies CASSFIQGVLYTEAFF.

The chain has TRBV4-3 and TRBJ2-1; 10 bases line up with TRBD2. Losses at the gene ends were 3 bases for V and 4 bases for J; bases not matched to a gene: 6. The CDR3 is 16 amino acids. The germline V gene encodes CDR1 LGHNA and CDR2 YSLEER. CDR3 nucleotide sequence: TGCGCCAGCAGCCAGCTTAGGACTAGCGGTTACAATGAGCAGTTCTTC. It specifies CASSQLRTSGYNEQFF.

In nucleotides, the CDR3 is TGTGCCAGCAGCTTAGAGGGGGGGAAAGAGACCCAGTACTTC. Protein product: CASSLEGGKETQYF. The chain uses TRBV7-2 and TRBJ2-5; D might be TRBD2 (7 bases). Deletions cut 1 base from V and 3 bases from J, with 9 bases between. The CDR3 is 14 residues long. Per the germline V gene, CDR1 is SGHTA and CDR2 is FQGNSA.

J is TRBJ2-1 and V is TRBV3-1 (or the pseudogene TRBV3-2); D call uncertain. The V end was cut by 4 bases, the J end by 9 bases, with 10 bases between. This CDR3 contains 12 residues. Germline lookup yields CDR1 LGHDT and CDR2 YNNKEL (reference sequence). As DNA, the CDR3 is TGTGCCAGCAGCCCATCAAACGGTGAGCAGTTCTTC. Translated, it gives CASSPSNGEQFF.